This T cell receptor beta chain derives from a study of blood T cell repertoires in COVID-19. Study summary: Sample material is recorded as cDNA or gDNA derived from T cells, B-cell-depleted T cells, or PBMCs.

Germline V gene data show CDR1 as DFQATT and CDR2 as SNEGSKA (reference sequence). Trimming cost V 3 bases and J 2 bases; bases outside gene matches: 8. The CDR3 totals 15 residues. Original methodology: Reference gene primer amplification gave estimated nucleated cell counts. The data were produced by immunoSEQ multiplex PCR, yet TCRdb's version contains in-frame clones alone and is incomplete. The DNA gave D and trimming, while V, J and clone size come from that table. The sample includes roughly 460,000 clones, about 90% of them seen just once. It was during active infection that Seattle patients were enrolled and then longitudinally followed.

The clonotype comes from a man younger than 35 with COVID-19, enrolled during active disease. The rearrangement uses TRBV20-1 and TRBJ2-5; TRBD1 matches 8 bases. The sequenced material came from peripheral blood. CDR3 coding DNA: TGCAGTGCTAGTAGAAACAGGGGGAGGCAAGAGACCCAGTACTTC. Translated, it gives CSASRNRGRQETQYF.